The 25 T cell receptor beta chains given below trace back to one sample, sequenced in a study of shared clonotypes between healthy human individuals (TCRdb year 2020). Receptor amplification or capture employed the immunoSEQ multiplex PCR assay. The table comes from immuneACCESS by way of TCRdb, which keeps in-frame sequences with V and J called. Part of the clones is missing from these tables; in studies checked, under half for an unresolved V gene and the rest for unknown reasons. The sample table lists millions of clones, 85% to 95% of them with a count of one. The ten largest clonotypes hold 0.13% of the sample. The sample consisted of naive CD4+ T cells sorted from blood. The cell subset or site label on this specimen signifies: CD45RA+ positively selected. The receptors originated from a man between 18 and 35 years old in good health.

The V and J genes are TRBV18 and TRBJ2-7, with 9 nucleotides matching TRBD1. The germline gives CDR1 KGHSH, CDR2 LQKENI. This CDR3 spans 14 amino acids. Trimming removed 5 bases from V and 3 bases from J; junction bases left unmatched: 5. DNA of the CDR3: TGTGCCAGCTCATGGCCGGGACAGGGCTACGAGCAGTACTTC. It codes for CASSWPGQGYEQYF.

A remark on this clone: Other DNA sequences from this sample encode an identical CDR3 as well. The rearrangement links TRBV5-1 to TRBJ1-5; TRBD1 agrees at 7 bases. The germline V gene encodes CDR1 SGHRS and CDR2 YFSETQ. The V gene end was trimmed by 0 bases and the J gene end by 1 base; junction bases not matched to a gene: 1. The CDR3 covers 15 residues. CDR3 residues: CASSLEGQSNQPQHF. DNA of the CDR3: TGCGCCAGCAGCTTGGAGGGACAGAGCAATCAGCCCCAGCATTTT.

This clone came up once. The V call is TRBV4-3, the J call TRBJ2-1; TRBD2 is a possible D gene (5 bases). V was clipped by 4 bases and J by 5 bases, with 15 bases between them. Germline V CDR1 and CDR2: LGHNA, YSLEER. There are 15 residues in the CDR3. The CDR3 nucleotides are TGCGCCAGCAGCCGCCGAGGCGGGCCGGACAATGAGCAGTTCTTC. It encodes CASSRRGGPDNEQFF.

Regarding this clone: Other DNA sequences from this sample encode an identical CDR3 as well. The chain links TRBV6-6 to TRBJ2-7, with D uncertain. CDR3 length: 12 amino acids. V lost 0 bases and J 5 bases, leaving 5 bases between the germline ends. Per germline, CDR1 MNHNY and CDR2 SVGAGI (reference sequence). Here the CDR3 DNA reads TGTGCCAGCAGTTACTCATGGGACGAGCAGTACTTC. Its protein is CASSYSWDEQYF.

The chain joins TRBV10-3 to TRBJ2-1, with 7 bases that match TRBD2. The CDR3 contains 16 residues. With 0 bases clipped from V and 4 bases from J, the junction kept 6 bases outside the gene matches. Per the germline V gene, CDR1 is ENHRY and CDR2 is SYGVKD. The CDR3 here is CAISESIPSGYNEQFF. CDR3 DNA: TGTGCCATCAGTGAGTCGATCCCTAGCGGATACAATGAGCAGTTCTTC.

V is TRBV12-5 and J is TRBJ1-1; D uncertain. The CDR3 extends over 11 amino acids. Trimming left V 4 bases short and J 6 bases short, with 6 bases between. Germline V gene data show CDR1 as LGHNT and CDR2 as FRNRAP. The CDR3 loop is CASGSPSEAFF. CDR3 DNA sequence: TGTGCTAGTGGTTCCCCCTCTGAAGCTTTCTTT.

This chain uses TRBV2 with TRBJ1-4; TRBD1 might be the D (5 bases). CDR1 SNHLY and CDR2 FYNNEI come from the germline V gene. V was cut by 7 bases and J by 11 bases, with 17 bases left in between. The CDR3 extends over 13 amino acids. CDR3 sequence reads: CASNEGPWGKLFF. The CDR3 DNA reads as TGTGCCAGCAATGAGGGCCCCTGGGGGAAACTGTTTTTT.

This rearrangement joins TRBV5-1 to TRBJ2-7, with 9 bases aligning to TRBD1. CDR3 length equals 16 residues. The V gene's germline CDR1 is SGHRS and CDR2 YFSETQ. Losses at the gene ends were 0 bases for V and 3 bases for J; bases not matched to a gene: 7. CDR3 protein: CASSLVLGTGSYEQYF. The CDR3 DNA is TGCGCCAGCAGCTTGGTTTTGGGGACAGGGAGCTACGAGCAGTACTTC.

Comment on this clone: Additional DNA sequences in this sample encode the identical CDR3. V and J are TRBV2 and TRBJ1-3; no firm D call. The germline gives CDR1 SNHLY, CDR2 FYNNEI. The CDR3 spans 12 residues. V lost 2 bases, J lost 4 bases, and 3 bases lay in between. The CDR3 DNA is TGTGCCAGCAGTGAAACGGGAAACACCATATATTTT. Translation gives CASSETGNTIYF.

V gene TRBV18 combines with J gene TRBJ2-1; 8 nucleotides align to TRBD1. This CDR3 has 15 residues. Trimming took 2 bases from V and 7 from J; bases not matched to a gene: 7. CDR1 is KGHSH, CDR2 LQKENI, per germline. CDR3 sequence reads: CASSPDRGVNNEQFF. The CDR3 nucleotides read TGTGCCAGCTCACCAGACAGGGGAGTGAATAATGAGCAGTTCTTC.

This chain uses TRBV28 with TRBJ1-6, with a weak D call TRBD1 (5 bases). Germline V CDR1 and CDR2: MDHEN, SYDVKM. The CDR3 contains 13 residues. V shed 7 bases and J shed 5 bases, with 9 bases lying between them. CDR3: CASKEGHNSPLHF. Written as DNA, the CDR3 is TGTGCCAGCAAGGAGGGACATAATTCACCCCTCCACTTT.

The chain has TRBV10-1 and TRBJ2-3, with 7 bases that match TRBD2. This CDR3 comprises 16 residues. V was pared by 0 bases and J by 2 bases, with 5 bases of the junction left unmatched. Per the germline V gene, CDR1 is WNHNN and CDR2 is SYGVQD (reference sequence). CDR3 in DNA: TGCGCCAGCAGTGAGTCGGGGAGGGACCCCACAGATACGCAGTATTTT. This gives the protein CASSESGRDPTDTQYF.

The V gene is TRBV7-3, the J gene TRBJ2-5; D gene ambiguous. Trimming removed 2 bases at V and 5 bases at J, with 9 bases between. Germline CDR1 is SGHTA and CDR2 is FQGTGA. The CDR3 is 13 amino acids. Here the CDR3 reads CASSLEVSETQYF. DNA of the CDR3: TGTGCCAGCAGCTTAGAAGTCTCGGAGACCCAGTACTTC.

The chain joins TRBV6-5 to TRBJ2-3; 8 nucleotides align to TRBD1. The CDR3 loop spans 13 amino acids. Per germline, CDR1 MNHEY and CDR2 SVGAGI. V dropped 7 bases and J dropped 3; count of bases not matched to a gene: 3. The DNA of the CDR3 is TGTGCCAGCACGGACAGGGTGACAGATACGCAGTATTTT. It codes for CASTDRVTDTQYF.

The chain is built from TRBV5-6 and TRBJ2-5, with D tentatively TRBD1 (6 bases). The germline CDR1 and CDR2 sequences are SGHDT and YYEEEE. Trimming removed 0 bases at V and 2 bases at J, with 8 bases between. The CDR3 is 14 amino acids. The CDR3 DNA is TGTGCCAGCAGCTTGGTAACAGGGCAAGAGACCCAGTACTTC. Its translation is CASSLVTGQETQYF.

V usage is TRBV4-3 and J usage is TRBJ2-7; D perhaps matches TRBD1 (6 bases). The germline V gene encodes CDR1 LGHNA and CDR2 YSLEER. CDR3 length equals 16 residues. With 2 bases removed from V and 3 bases from J, the gap between germline ends came to 17 bases. As DNA, the CDR3 is TGCGCCAGCAGCCAACTCAAAACAGGGTTGGACTACGAGCAGTACTTC. Protein: CASSQLKTGLDYEQYF.

As for this clone: Additional DNA sequences in this sample encode the identical CDR3. V is TRBV10-3 and J is TRBJ1-3; 7 bases align to TRBD1. J lost 0 bases, V lost 4 bases, and 6 bases had no gene match. The CDR3 loop spans 16 amino acids. Germline V lookup: CDR1 ENHRY, CDR2 SYGVKD. CDR3: CAISGTGQLSGNTIYF. The CDR3 DNA is TGTGCCATCAGTGGTACGGGACAGCTCTCTGGAAACACCATATATTTT.

Remarks on this clone: Within the sample, other DNA sequences also encode this same CDR3. V usage is TRBV10-1 and J usage is TRBJ1-2, with D hard to call. This CDR3 is built from 13 residues. V lost 2 bases and J 2 bases, leaving 6 bases between the germline ends. CDR1 is WNHNN, CDR2 SYGVQD, per germline (reference sequence). CDR3 protein: CASSEGANYGYTF. CDR3 sequence (DNA): TGCGCCAGCAGTGAGGGAGCCAACTATGGCTACACCTTC.

The V call is TRBV18, the J call TRBJ2-7; no reliable D call. In germline, CDR1 is KGHSH, CDR2 LQKENI. Trimming cost V 0 bases and J 3 bases, with 12 bases left between them. This CDR3 region has 15 residues. The CDR3 DNA reads TGTGCCAGCTCACCACCTGGGTCGGCGAACTACGAGCAGTACTTC. It codes for CASSPPGSANYEQYF.

J is TRBJ2-5 and V is TRBV23-1; TRBD1 matches at 7 bases. TRBV23-1 is given ORF status, its function remaining uncertain. The CDR3 contains 13 residues. The trim removed 4 bases at V and 5 bases at J, leaving 4 bases unmatched. CDR3 in amino acids: CASSRRGRETQYF. The CDR3, as DNA: TGCGCCAGCAGTCGTAGGGGGCGCGAGACCCAGTACTTC.

Regarding this clone: The same CDR3 can be traced to other DNA sequences in this sample. V gene TRBV9 combines with J gene TRBJ1-1; TRBD1 is a possible D gene (5 bases). V was shortened by 3 bases and J by 1 base, with 10 bases between the two germline ends. Germline values: CDR1 SGDLS, CDR2 YYNGEE. This CDR3 is built from 14 residues. The chain's CDR3 is CASSAATGNTEAFF. The CDR3 DNA reads as TGTGCCAGCAGCGCAGCCACAGGGAACACTGAAGCTTTCTTT. Variable domain in full (rest from reference TRBV9 and TRBJ1-1): DSGVTQTPKHLITATGQRVTLRCSPRSGDLSVYWYQQSLDQGLQFLIQYYNGEERAKGNILERFSAQQFPDLHSELNLSSLELGDSALYFCASSAATGNTEAFFGQGTRLTVV.

The chain couples TRBV2 to TRBJ2-6; D unclear. CDR1 and CDR2 from the germline V gene are SNHLY and FYNNEI. This CDR3 has 16 amino acids. The V end was cut by 4 bases, the J end by 4 bases, with 14 bases between. CDR3 sequence: CASSARISAGANVLTF. CDR3 sequence (DNA): TGTGCCAGCAGTGCCCGCATCTCCGCGGGGGCCAACGTCCTGACTTTC.

The rearrangement uses TRBV4-2 and TRBJ1-2, with D unclear. Trimming stripped 0 bases from V and 4 bases from J, with 9 bases between. The CDR3 has 14 amino acids. Germline CDR1 reads LGHNA; CDR2 reads YNFKEQ. The CDR3: CASSQDPQAYGYTF. The CDR3 nucleotides are TGTGCCAGCAGCCAAGATCCTCAGGCCTATGGCTACACCTTC.

V is TRBV2 and J is TRBJ1-6; 8 bases are shared with TRBD1. The germline V gene encodes CDR1 SNHLY and CDR2 FYNNEI. The J segment lost 6 bases and the V segment lost 6 bases, leaving 4 bases of the junction unmatched. The CDR3 has 14 amino acids. In DNA form, the CDR3 reads TGTGCCAGCAGGGGGACAGGAACTAATTCACCCCTCCACTTT. Its protein product is CASRGTGTNSPLHF.

CDR3 nucleotide sequence: TGTGCCAGCAGGCAACCAGGGGGCGCGGCTGGCTACACCTTC. It yields the protein CASRQPGGAAGYTF. This rearrangement joins TRBV6-1 to TRBJ1-2; 8 bases line up with TRBD1. CDR3 length: 14 amino acids. The germline gives CDR1 MNHNS, CDR2 SASEGT. V lost 6 bases to trimming and J lost 7 bases; unmatched junction nucleotides: 10.